The 18 T cell receptor beta chains below come from one sample, sequenced in a study of cytomegalovirus exposure and HLA in healthy donors. PCR primers comprised 60 Vbeta and 13 Jbeta primers. Clones were sequenced by immunoSEQ multiplex PCR, and TCRdb holds only the in-frame ones, with some missing. This table has under 200,000 clones, almost 85% appearing once. The specimen sequenced was PBMCs. The origin of the receptors is a woman aged 45-65 years in good health and CMV-seronegative.

The V call is TRBV28, the J call TRBJ1-6; TRBD1 agrees at 8 bases. The length of the CDR3 is 16 residues. J lost 7 bases, V lost 5 bases, and 10 bases had no gene match. CDR1 is MDHEN and CDR2 is SYDVKM in the germline V gene. CDR3 nucleotide sequence: TGTGCCAGCAGTACGATGGGACAGGAGTTCAATTCACCCCTCCACTTT. Protein sequence: CASSTMGQEFNSPLHF.

CDR3 loop: CASILDKNTGELFF. The CDR3 DNA reads TGTGCCAGTATCCTGGACAAAAACACCGGGGAGCTGTTTTTT. This chain links TRBV19 with TRBJ2-2, with D perhaps TRBD1 (5 bases). The CDR3 extends over 14 amino acids. CDR1 and CDR2 (germline): LNHDA, SQIVND (reference sequence). The germline V and J ends were trimmed by 7 bases and 2 bases, with 11 bases remaining between them.

Only one count was recorded for this clone. This chain uses TRBV7-9 with TRBJ2-1; D gene uncertain. Germline CDR1 SEHNR, CDR2 FQNEAQ (reference sequence). The CDR3 spans 12 residues. Trimming removed 5 bases at V and 11 bases at J, with 13 bases between. The CDR3 sequence is CASSRSIPKQFF. Written as DNA, the CDR3 is TGTGCCAGCAGCAGAAGCATCCCAAAGCAGTTCTTC.

The chain combines TRBV29-1 with TRBJ2-7; tentatively, D is TRBD2 (6 bases). The V end was cut by 6 bases, the J end by 6 bases, with 12 bases between. The CDR3 is made up of 11 amino acids. Germline values: CDR1 SQVTM, CDR2 ANQGSEA. CDR3: CSVGRDCEQYF. In DNA form, the CDR3 reads TGCAGCGTCGGACGGGACTGCGAGCAGTACTTC.

This clone was recorded a few times. The V gene is TRBV28, the J gene TRBJ2-3; 7 bases line up with TRBD1. The trim removed 2 bases at V and 1 base at J, leaving 9 bases unmatched. CDR3 length: 17 residues. Per the germline V gene, CDR1 is MDHEN and CDR2 is SYDVKM. The chain's CDR3 is CASSLNPQGSRTDTQYF. The DNA for the CDR3 is TGTGCCAGCAGTTTAAATCCACAGGGGTCACGCACAGATACGCAGTATTTT.

This rearrangement joins TRBV28 to TRBJ1-1; D remains ambiguous. From germline, CDR1 is MDHEN and CDR2 SYDVKM. This CDR3 is built from 14 residues. V gave up 6 bases and J gave up 0 bases, with 11 bases separating them. The CDR3 sequence: CASSGGQLNTEAFF. The CDR3, as DNA: TGTGCCAGCAGCGGAGGGCAACTGAACACTGAAGCTTTCTTT.

This rearrangement joins TRBV27 to TRBJ2-3; 13 nucleotides agree with TRBD2. Germline V gene data show CDR1 as MNHEY and CDR2 as SMNVEV (reference sequence). The ends lost 6 bases at V and 1 base at J; junction bases unmatched: 16. The CDR3 is 20 residues long. DNA for the CDR3: TGTGCCAGCAGCCGACTAGCGGGAGGTTCGGGCTTAAAGGGCACAGATACGCAGTATTTT. It is translated as CASSRLAGGSGLKGTDTQYF.

This clone was observed a few times. The gene calls are TRBV30 and TRBJ1-2, with TRBD1 as a possible D gene (6 bases). The CDR3 is 12 residues long. Trimming shortened V by 4 bases and J by 4 bases, and 10 bases separated the two germline ends. Germline V gene lookup returns CDR1 GTSNPN and CDR2 SVGIG (reference sequence). CDR3 coding DNA: TGTGCCTGGACCGTAGGGGGCTATGGCTACACCTTC. Protein: CAWTVGGYGYTF.

This clone was found a few times. This chain joins TRBV2 and TRBJ2-1; 7 bases align to TRBD2. The V gene's germline CDR1 is SNHLY and CDR2 FYNNEI. V trimming: 10 bases; J trimming: 0 bases; junction bases outside the gene matches: 9. The CDR3 has 15 residues. CDR3 in amino acids: CATAIAGSSYNEQFF. The CDR3 DNA follows: TGTGCCACCGCAATAGCGGGCAGCTCCTACAATGAGCAGTTCTTC.

The CDR3 DNA sequence: TGCGCCAGCAGCTTGGCGGCAGGCTCCAACACCGGGGAGCTGTTTTTT. This translates into CASSLAAGSNTGELFF. The chain combines TRBV5-1 with TRBJ2-2; D gene ambiguous. V lost 0 bases to trimming and J lost 2 bases, with 11 bases between them. The CDR3 spans 16 residues. Germline V gene sequence: CDR1 SGHRS, CDR2 YFSETQ.

This clone was counted once. The chain is built from TRBV2 and TRBJ2-3, with 8 bases fitting TRBD1. The V gene's germline CDR1 is SNHLY and CDR2 FYNNEI. The CDR3 is 13 residues long. V shed 8 bases, J shed 4 bases, and the junction held 5 bases outside the gene matches. The CDR3 DNA follows: TGTGCCAGCTGGAAACAGGGGGCAGATACGCAGTATTTT. This codes for CASWKQGADTQYF. Together with reference TRBV2 and TRBJ2-3, the CDR3 gives the full variable domain: EPEVTQTPSHQVTQMGQEVILRCVPISNHLYFYWYRQILGQKVEFLVSFYNNEISEKSEIFDDQFSVERPDGSNFTLKIRSTKLEDSAMYFCASWKQGADTQYFGPGTRLTVL.

This clone was detected only a few times. The CDR3 protein is CASSPLAGYTDTQYF. For the CDR3, the DNA is TGTGCCAGCTCACCACTAGCGGGGTACACAGATACGCAGTATTTT. This chain joins TRBV18 and TRBJ2-3; the match to TRBD2 covers 8 bases. CDR1 is KGHSH, CDR2 LQKENI, per germline. Trimming cost V 1 base and J 2 bases; bases outside gene matches: 2. There are 15 residues in the CDR3.

This chain connects TRBV7-9 to TRBJ1-2; D is perhaps TRBD1 (5 bases). CDR1 and CDR2 from the germline V gene are SEHNR and FQNEAQ (reference sequence). V dropped 0 bases and J dropped 8 bases, with 7 bases sitting between them. This CDR3 has 12 residues. The CDR3 loop reads CASSLAGEGYTF. CDR3 DNA: TGTGCCAGCAGCTTAGCAGGGGAAGGCTACACCTTC.

The chain uses TRBV7-3 and TRBJ2-1; D is undetermined. Between the trimmed V and J ends, which lost 5 bases and 9 bases, there was a span of 11 bases. Germline CDR1 and CDR2: SGHTA and FQGTGA. The CDR3 sequence is 12 residues long. CDR3 DNA: TGTGCCAGCAGCATTAATGTCGGTGAGCAGTTCTTC. As protein: CASSINVGEQFF. Based on the CDR3 plus reference TRBV7-3 and TRBJ2-1, the full variable domain is GAGVSQTPSNKVTEKGKYVELRCDPISGHTALYWYRQSLGQGPEFLIYFQGTGAADDSGLPNDRFFAVRPEGSVSTLKIQRTERGDSAVYLCASSINVGEQFFGPGTRLTVL.

The chain joins TRBV5-4 to TRBJ2-3, with 15 bases identical to TRBD2. The CDR3 extends over 17 amino acids. J was trimmed by 2 bases and V by 4 bases; bases with no gene match: 5. Germline V gives CDR1 SGHNT, CDR2 YYREEE (reference sequence). Here the CDR3 reads CASSMGLAGGITDTQYF. The CDR3 nucleotides read TGTGCCAGCAGCATGGGACTAGCGGGAGGCATCACAGATACGCAGTATTTT.

The chain couples TRBV7-3 to TRBJ2-1; the D gene is possibly TRBD2 (5 bases). This CDR3 region has 15 residues. The germline V and J ends were trimmed by 5 bases and 1 base, with 12 bases remaining between them. Germline CDR1 is SGHTA and CDR2 is FQGTGA. CDR3 bases: TGTGCCAGCAGCCCGTCGACTATTTCCTACAATGAGCAGTTCTTC. Its protein is CASSPSTISYNEQFF.

The chain employs TRBV10-1 and TRBJ2-5, with D tentatively TRBD2 (7 bases). The germline V and J ends were trimmed by 8 bases and 7 bases, with 44 bases remaining between them. The CDR3 totals 22 residues. The germline V gene has CDR1 WNHNN and CDR2 SYGVQD (reference sequence). CDR3 sequence: CASPKTRTSSSFRQRGTRTQYF. Written as DNA, the CDR3 is TGCGCCAGCCCCAAGACTAGGACTAGTAGTTCTTTTCGCCAAAGGGGGACGCGGACCCAGTACTTC.

The CDR3: CASRDRTYEQYF. The CDR3 bases are TGTGCCAGTCGAGACAGGACCTACGAGCAGTACTTC. The chain couples TRBV19 to TRBJ2-5; possibly TRBD1 for D (6 bases). The DNA matches TRBJ2-7 better at its end, which makes the J call doubtful. The length of the CDR3 is 12 residues. Germline V gives CDR1 LNHDA, CDR2 SQIVND (reference sequence).